These 27 T cell receptor beta chains share one sample of origin, sequenced in a study of cytomegalovirus exposure and HLA in healthy donors. Primers included in the PCR were 60 Vbeta and 13 Jbeta primers. Measured with immunoSEQ multiplex PCR; TCRdb has only the in-frame clones, and not every one. The sample shows about 150,000 clones, about 84% of them seen only once. Sequenced input: PBMCs. Source of these receptors: a woman aged 40 to 50 in good health and CMV-seropositive.

V is TRBV27 and J is TRBJ2-1; possible D gene TRBD2, 6 bases. V gave up 2 bases and J gave up 3 bases, with 17 bases separating them. This CDR3 contains 17 residues. CDR1 and CDR2 (germline): MNHEY, SMNVEV (reference sequence). The CDR3 coding sequence is TGTGCCAGCAGTTTAAATCCTAGCGAAGAAAGCTACAATGAGCAGTTCTTC. This codes for CASSLNPSEESYNEQFF.

J is TRBJ2-1 and V is TRBV10-1, with 8 bases that match TRBD1. The CDR3 loop spans 15 amino acids. V was pared by 6 bases and J by 2 bases, with 6 bases of the junction left unmatched. Germline V gene lookup returns CDR1 WNHNN and CDR2 SYGVQD (reference sequence). The CDR3 sequence: CASSLDRGTYNEQFF. As DNA, the CDR3 is TGCGCCAGCAGCCTCGACAGGGGCACCTACAATGAGCAGTTCTTC.

This clone was seen more than once but under ten times. The J gene is TRBJ2-6, the V gene TRBV15, with D tentatively TRBD2 (6 bases). This CDR3 is 17 amino acids long. V was trimmed by 2 bases and J by 1 base, leaving 12 bases between them. Per the germline V gene, CDR1 is LNHNV and CDR2 is YYDKDF (reference sequence). The CDR3 sequence: CATSRSHAGSGANVLTF. CDR3 in DNA: TGTGCCACCAGCAGATCCCATGCGGGGTCTGGGGCCAACGTCCTGACTTTC.

The rearrangement joins TRBV11-3 to TRBJ2-3, with D uncertain. The V end was cut by 0 bases, the J end by 2 bases, with 15 bases between. The CDR3 is 17 residues long. Germline V gives CDR1 SGHNT, CDR2 YENEEA. The CDR3 DNA reads as TGTGCCAGCAGCTTAGATCGAGTAGCAGATGTCACAGATACGCAGTATTTT. Amino acids: CASSLDRVADVTDTQYF.

The V and J genes are TRBV29-1 and TRBJ2-1; 7 bases are a match to TRBD1. Germline CDR1 and CDR2: SQVTM and ANQGSEA. The junction had 7 bases not matched to a gene; V was cut back by 7 bases and J by 7 bases. The CDR3 consists of 12 residues. The CDR3 here is CSGGETGNEQFF. CDR3 in DNA: TGCAGCGGGGGCGAGACAGGGAATGAGCAGTTCTTC.

The rearrangement uses TRBV6-6 and TRBJ2-7; D is undetermined. The germline V and J ends were trimmed by 2 bases and 0 bases, with 8 bases remaining between them. Germline lookup yields CDR1 MNHNY and CDR2 SVGAGI (reference sequence). The CDR3 is 14 amino acids. The CDR3 loop reads CASSYRESSYEQYF. In DNA form, the CDR3 reads TGTGCCAGCAGTTACCGAGAGAGCTCCTACGAGCAGTACTTC.

The chain is built from TRBV19 and TRBJ2-7, with D perhaps TRBD2 (6 bases). CDR1 and CDR2 from the germline V gene are LNHDA and SQIVND (reference sequence). V lost 2 bases, J lost 2 bases, and 16 bases lay in between. The CDR3 loop spans 16 amino acids. DNA for the CDR3: TGTGCCAGTAGTATAATACCGGGTAGCGGACCCTACGAGCAGTACTTC. Translation: CASSIIPGSGPYEQYF.

In this sample, this clone turned up once. V usage is TRBV28 and J usage is TRBJ1-2; D is perhaps TRBD1 (5 bases). Germline V gene sequence: CDR1 MDHEN, CDR2 SYDVKM. V shed 3 bases and J shed 2 bases, with 13 bases lying between them. The CDR3 runs to 15 residues. DNA of the CDR3: TGTGCCAGCAGTTTCGGGGGGTCCAGGAACTATGGCTACACCTTC. Residues: CASSFGGSRNYGYTF.

The chain employs TRBV5-4 and TRBJ2-7, with 13 bases lining up with TRBD2. The CDR3 is 17 amino acids. V gave up 4 bases and J gave up 0 bases; unmatched junction bases: 7. Germline lookup yields CDR1 SGHNT and CDR2 YYREEE (reference sequence). Here the CDR3 DNA reads TGTGCCAGCAGCATAGGACTAGCGGGAGCCCTCTCCTACGAGCAGTACTTC. It translates to CASSIGLAGALSYEQYF.

The V gene is TRBV15, the J gene TRBJ1-3, with D possibly matching TRBD1 (5 bases). The CDR3 totals 12 residues. The V end was cut by 0 bases, the J end by 11 bases, with 8 bases between. The germline gives CDR1 LNHNV, CDR2 YYDKDF (reference sequence). The DNA for the CDR3 is TGTGCCACCAGCAGAGATCGGGGGGCCATATATTTT. It specifies CATSRDRGAIYF.

With regard to this clone: Germline and junction disagree at one end, which may indicate a read error. The same CDR3 arises from other DNA sequences in this sample as well. V gene TRBV5-1 combines with J gene TRBJ1-2, with TRBD1 identical over 12 bases. The germline V gene encodes CDR1 SGHRS and CDR2 YFSETQ. The CDR3 runs 15 residues. CDR3 in DNA: TGCGCCAGTAGCTTCGGGACAGGGGGCCTCTATGGCTACACCTTC. The encoded protein is CASSFGTGGLYGYTF.

This clone was observed a handful of times. The gene calls are TRBV29-1 and TRBJ1-1; perhaps TRBD1 as D (6 bases). Trimming shortened V by 4 bases and J by 5 bases, and 14 bases separated the two germline ends. The CDR3 covers 13 residues. The V gene's germline CDR1 is SQVTM and CDR2 ANQGSEA. Here the CDR3 reads CSVVWQGITEAFF. CDR3 sequence (DNA): TGCAGCGTTGTTTGGCAGGGGATTACTGAAGCTTTCTTT.

This sequence joins TRBV28 and TRBJ1-1, with TRBD1 as a possible D gene (6 bases). With 8 bases removed from V and 5 bases from J, the gap between germline ends came to 18 bases. The CDR3 spans 14 residues. Germline V lookup: CDR1 MDHEN, CDR2 SYDVKM. CDR3: CASVAWGGDTEAFF. CDR3 in DNA: TGTGCCAGCGTCGCGTGGGGGGGCGATACTGAAGCTTTCTTT.

The rearrangement joins TRBV19 to TRBJ2-2, with 8 bases aligning to TRBD2. The germline V gene encodes CDR1 LNHDA and CDR2 SQIVND (reference sequence). J was trimmed by 1 base and V by 4 bases; bases with no gene match: 5. CDR3 length: 16 amino acids. CDR3 sequence reads: CASSRTGLGNTGELFF. As DNA, the CDR3 is TGTGCCAGTAGTAGGACGGGACTAGGGAACACCGGGGAGCTGTTTTTT.

Only one count was recorded for this clone. The chain couples TRBV9 to TRBJ1-1, with D possibly matching TRBD1 (5 bases). Germline CDR1 and CDR2: SGDLS and YYNGEE. V was shortened by 0 bases and J by 2 bases, with 14 bases between the two germline ends. The CDR3 is 16 residues long. CDR3 amino acids: CASSVGGPILNTEAFF. The CDR3 region has the DNA TGTGCCAGCAGCGTAGGGGGCCCGATCCTCAACACTGAAGCTTTCTTT. The whole variable domain, filled in from reference TRBV9 and TRBJ1-1, reads DSGVTQTPKHLITATGQRVTLRCSPRSGDLSVYWYQQSLDQGLQFLIQYYNGEERAKGNILERFSAQQFPDLHSELNLSSLELGDSALYFCASSVGGPILNTEAFFGQGTRLTVV.

The rearrangement links TRBV2 to TRBJ2-5, with 10 bases identical to TRBD2. The J call is uncertain, as TRBJ2-7 better fits the DNA end. Germline V lookup: CDR1 SNHLY, CDR2 FYNNEI. The CDR3 covers 15 residues. CDR3 DNA: TGTGCCAGCAGTGACCTAGCGGGAGTACCCCACGAGCAGTACTTC. It is translated as CASSDLAGVPHEQYF.

V usage is TRBV4-1 and J usage is TRBJ1-3; perhaps TRBD1 as D (5 bases). V was trimmed by 2 bases and J by 0 bases, leaving 8 bases between them. The CDR3 totals 15 residues. CDR1 is MGHRA and CDR2 is YSYEKL in the germline V gene. The CDR3 DNA reads TGCGCCAGCAGCCAACCAGGGATCTCTGGAAACACCATATATTTT. This translates into CASSQPGISGNTIYF.

This chain links TRBV7-3 with TRBJ2-1; 15 positions match TRBD2. This CDR3 has 15 amino acids. Per the germline V gene, CDR1 is SGHTA and CDR2 is FQGTGA. Germline trimming cut 3 bases from V and 10 bases from J; bases unmatched to any gene: 4. The CDR3 nucleotides are TGTGCCAGCAGCTTCGGGACTAGCGGGAGGTCGGAGCAGTTCTTC. Its protein is CASSFGTSGRSEQFF. Complete variable domain (other parts from reference TRBV7-3 and TRBJ2-1): GAGVSQTPSNKVTEKGKYVELRCDPISGHTALYWYRQSLGQGPEFLIYFQGTGAADDSGLPNDRFFAVRPEGSVSTLKIQRTERGDSAVYLCASSFGTSGRSEQFFGPGTRLTVL.

The chain is built from TRBV15 and TRBJ2-7, with 13 bases that match TRBD2. The CDR3 is 16 residues long. V trimming: 4 bases; J trimming: 2 bases; junction bases outside the gene matches: 5. Germline loops: CDR1 LNHNV, CDR2 YYDKDF (reference sequence). Written as DNA, the CDR3 is TGTGCCACCAGCATATCCGGGACTAGCGGGACCTACGAGCAGTACTTC. Its protein product is CATSISGTSGTYEQYF.

This clone was found once. The V gene is TRBV6-1, the J gene TRBJ2-7; TRBD1 might be the D (6 bases). Germline V CDR1 and CDR2: MNHNS, SASEGT. Trimming shortened V by 6 bases and J by 2 bases, and 17 bases separated the two germline ends. This CDR3 region has 15 residues. CDR3 in DNA: TGTGCCAGCAGCATAACCGGGACAAGGACCTACGAGCAGTACTTC. This sequence encodes CASSITGTRTYEQYF.

The rearrangement uses TRBV9 and TRBJ2-3; D is unclear. The V end lost 3 bases, the J end lost 0 bases, and 11 bases lay between the germline ends. CDR1 SGDLS and CDR2 YYNGEE come from the germline V gene. The CDR3 runs 15 residues. The CDR3, as DNA: TGTGCCAGCAGCGAAATCGTTACTAGCACAGATACGCAGTATTTT. Translated: CASSEIVTSTDTQYF.

This chain joins TRBV19 and TRBJ2-7; possible D gene TRBD2, 6 bases. This CDR3 spans 16 amino acids. V lost 1 base and J lost 4, with 17 bases in between. Looked up from germline, CDR1 is LNHDA and CDR2 is SQIVND (reference sequence). In DNA, the CDR3 is TGTGCCAGTAGTATAGTCCCTTTGGGGGGAGTTTACGAGCAGTACTTC. The encoded protein is CASSIVPLGGVYEQYF.

This clone came up a few times. This chain joins TRBV6-4 and TRBJ2-3; D perhaps matches TRBD1 (5 bases). The CDR3 is 13 amino acids. CDR1 and CDR2 from the germline V gene are MRHNA and SNTAGT. Trimming removed 5 bases from V and 5 bases from J, with 11 bases in between. The CDR3, as DNA: TGTGCCAGCAGTAGACAGTCCGGAGATACGCAGTATTTT. Protein sequence: CASSRQSGDTQYF.

The V gene is TRBV5-4, the J gene TRBJ2-7, with 9 bases matching TRBD2. Trimming removed 0 bases from V and 2 bases from J; junction bases left unmatched: 3. The germline CDR1 and CDR2 sequences are SGHNT and YYREEE (reference sequence). The length of the CDR3 is 15 residues. CDR3 in amino acids: CASSLGVAGAYEQYF. The CDR3 DNA reads as TGTGCCAGCAGCTTGGGGGTAGCGGGAGCCTACGAGCAGTACTTC.

The chain employs TRBV19 and TRBJ2-5; the match to TRBD1 covers 9 bases. Germline V lookup: CDR1 LNHDA, CDR2 SQIVND (reference sequence). J was trimmed by 5 bases and V by 3 bases; bases with no gene match: 7. The length of the CDR3 is 15 residues. The CDR3 bases are TGTGCCAGTAGTATCGAACAGGGGGCTTGGGAGACCCAGTACTTC. Protein sequence: CASSIEQGAWETQYF.

This chain connects TRBV5-4 to TRBJ2-5; TRBD1 matches at 9 bases. CDR1 is SGHNT and CDR2 is YYREEE in the germline V gene (reference sequence). This CDR3 is built from 15 residues. V lost 4 bases, J lost 4 bases, and 8 bases stayed unmatched. This CDR3 is CASSLGTGKGETQYF. As DNA, the CDR3 is TGTGCCAGCAGCCTGGGGACAGGGAAGGGAGAGACCCAGTACTTC.

This chain joins TRBV30 and TRBJ1-5, with D possibly TRBD1 on 5 matching bases. CDR1 is GTSNPN, CDR2 SVGIG, per germline (reference sequence). V was pared by 1 base and J by 7 bases, with 14 bases between. The CDR3 covers 14 residues. The DNA of the CDR3 is TGTGCCTGGAGTGGGGTGAGGGGAGGGCAGCCCCAGCATTTT. Its translation: CAWSGVRGGQPQHF.